Sequencing of this TCR beta chain was carried out in a study of T cell changes during pregnancy in multiple sclerosis. Germline V lookup: CDR1 SQVTM, CDR2 ANQGSEA. Between the trimmed V and J ends, which lost 4 bases and 5 bases, there was a span of 11 bases. This CDR3 has 12 residues. Sequencing used immunoSEQ multiplex PCR; TCRdb keeps in-frame clones, though not all of them. The sample includes around 95,000 clones, roughly 90% seen only once; the top ten take less than 2%. This clone came up once. This specimen consisted of peripheral blood, obtained after pregnancy. This rearrangement joins TRBV29-1 to TRBJ2-5; perhaps TRBD2 as D (7 bases). This clonotype was obtained from a female donor with multiple sclerosis, enrolled in a pregnancy study. In DNA, the CDR3 is TGCAGCGTTGCGGGGGGCGGGGAGACCCAGTACTTC. Protein: CSVAGGGETQYF. Using reference TRBV29-1 and TRBJ2-5 for the parts outside the CDR3, the full variable domain is SAVISQKPSRDICQRGTSLTIQCQVDSQVTMMFWYRQQPGQSLTLIATANQGSEATYESGFVIDKFPISRPNLTFSTLTVSNMSPEDSSIYLCSVAGGGETQYFGPGTRLLVL.